The source of this T cell receptor beta chain is a study of beta chain features in type 1 diabetes. For the study at large: Comparable age, gender and cell yields were observed in patients relative to healthy donors. Study results and limitations: Moderate but significant shortening of TCRB CDR3s was recorded in all four CD4+ subsets from Type 1 diabetes patients. The naive, central memory and Treg TCRB repertoires showed an apparent similarity that was greater among patients than among healthy donors. Insertions were fewer and deletions more numerous at VDJ junctions in type 1 diabetes patients.

Populations isolated by sorting all had purity greater than 95%. About this clone itself: Antigen: not known.

Expressed TCRB transcripts were sequenced, since all the RNA that had been isolated was reverse transcribed. The method was immunoSEQ multiplex PCR; TCRdb's version includes in-frame clones alone and lacks a portion of them. The data contain about 180,000 clones, 6.5% to 8.5% of them singletons. CDR1 and CDR2 (germline): SNHLY, FYNNEI. V lost 6 bases, J lost 8 bases, and 10 bases stayed unmatched. The CDR3 spans 17 residues. This receptor was taken from a man between 18 and 35 years old with type 1 diabetes. The chain joins TRBV2 to TRBJ2-1; 16 nucleotides match TRBD2. The sample comprised central memory CD4+ T cells from blood. The CDR3 protein is CASRPGTSGRAIDEQFF. In nucleotides, the CDR3 is TGTGCCAGCAGACCCGGGACTAGCGGGAGGGCCATTGATGAGCAGTTCTTC.